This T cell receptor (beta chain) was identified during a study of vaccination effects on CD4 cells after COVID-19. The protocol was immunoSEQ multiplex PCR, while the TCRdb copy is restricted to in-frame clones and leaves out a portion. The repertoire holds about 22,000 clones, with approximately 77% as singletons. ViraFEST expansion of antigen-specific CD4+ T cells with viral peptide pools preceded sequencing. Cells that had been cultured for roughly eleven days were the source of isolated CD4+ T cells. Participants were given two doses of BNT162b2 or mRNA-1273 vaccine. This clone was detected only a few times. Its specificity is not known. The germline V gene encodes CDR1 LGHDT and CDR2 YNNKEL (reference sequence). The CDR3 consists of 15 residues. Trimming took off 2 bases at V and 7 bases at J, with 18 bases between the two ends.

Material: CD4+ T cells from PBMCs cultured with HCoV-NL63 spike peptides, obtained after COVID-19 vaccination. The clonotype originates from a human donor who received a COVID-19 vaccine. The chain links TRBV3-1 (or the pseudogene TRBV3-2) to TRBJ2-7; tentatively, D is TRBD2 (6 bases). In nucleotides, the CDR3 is TGTGCCAGCAGCCAATTTGCGCGGGGAATAGGGGAGCAGTACTTC. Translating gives CASSQFARGIGEQYF.